The clone carrying this T cell receptor (beta chain) was picked up a small number of times. Its antigen is unknown. Total RNA was isolated from each sample in quantities of at least 5.5 micrograms. This CDR3 region has 15 residues. Germline V gene sequence: CDR1 SGHRS, CDR2 YFSETQ. Trimming cost V 4 bases and J 0 bases; bases outside gene matches: 6. This sample is part of a study of blood T cells in healthy people across ages. Study-wide points: Higher diversity and more naive CD4+ cells were features of long-lived donors, compared to aged donors.

Next came a second PCR, run for roughly 6 to 11 cycles, which used a sample-barcoded 5' primer along with a J-beta primer mix. Researchers report that a template-switch adaptor with 12 random nucleotides tagged each cDNA molecule. Each CDR3 protein is one row after TCRdb ran MiXCR on the 5' RACE reads. The data hold roughly 560,000 distinct CDR3 sequences, with 24% observed a single time. A further study also used this sample, focusing on T cells of mothers and their children.

The source material was blood. The chain uses TRBV5-1 and TRBJ1-1, with 7 bases that match TRBD1. This sequence was found in a boy aged 5-17 years in good health. CDR3 nucleotides: TGCGCCAGCAGCGTCACCGGGACAGTGAACACTGAAGCTTTCTTT. This sequence encodes CASSVTGTVNTEAFF.